The 28 T cell receptor beta chains reported below all come from one sample, sequenced in a study of long-term antiretroviral therapy in people with HIV. Survey-level resolution applied to immunoSEQ assay v3.0. Data came from immunoSEQ multiplex PCR; TCRdb stores just in-frame clones and leaves some out. Among approximately 13,000 clones listed, 84% were seen once. Here the sequenced sample was unsorted PBMCs, taken 0.4 years after starting antiretroviral therapy. The receptors were gathered from a man aged 30 to 45 with HIV.

This clone was found once. The chain is built from TRBV30 and TRBJ2-5; D gene uncertain. This CDR3 contains 11 residues. The V end lost 4 bases, the J end lost 3 bases, and 6 bases lay between the germline ends. Germline V gene data show CDR1 as GTSNPN and CDR2 as SVGIG (reference sequence). The chain's CDR3 is CAWTLEETQYF. CDR3 in DNA: TGTGCCTGGACTTTGGAAGAGACCCAGTACTTC.

This sequence joins TRBV28 and TRBJ2-7; D may match TRBD1 or TRBD2 (6 bases each). Germline V gene lookup returns CDR1 MDHEN and CDR2 SYDVKM. V lost 6 bases to trimming and J lost 1 base, with 13 bases between them. This CDR3 region has 14 residues. The CDR3 protein is CASRPTGASYEQYF. The CDR3 nucleotides read TGTGCCAGCAGGCCTACGGGGGCGTCCTACGAGCAGTACTTC.

This chain connects TRBV2 to TRBJ2-1; D ambiguous. V lost 4 bases and J 5 bases, leaving 6 bases between the germline ends. Germline-derived CDR1 and CDR2 are SNHLY and FYNNEI. CDR3 size: 12 residues. The CDR3 bases are TGTGCCAGCAGTGTCTCTGACAATGAGCAGTTCTTC. Translation gives CASSVSDNEQFF.

The rearrangement joins TRBV2 to TRBJ1-2, with a tentative D call TRBD1 (5 bases). The V gene lost 7 bases and the J gene lost 4 bases, with 19 bases spanning the gap. Per germline, CDR1 SNHLY and CDR2 FYNNEI. The CDR3 has 15 residues. The CDR3 loop is CASTFLGRGGYGYTF. For the CDR3, the DNA is TGTGCCAGCACCTTTCTGGGGAGGGGAGGCTATGGCTACACCTTC.

V and J are TRBV7-2 and TRBJ2-1, with 8 bases that match TRBD2. The trim removed 2 bases at V and 0 bases at J, leaving 9 bases unmatched. The CDR3 length is 18 residues. Per germline, CDR1 SGHTA and CDR2 FQGNSA. The CDR3 coding sequence is TGTGCCAGCAGCTTAATTGGGACTAGTACGAGCTCCTACAATGAGCAGTTCTTC. Amino acid sequence: CASSLIGTSTSSYNEQFF.

The V call is TRBV5-5, the J call TRBJ1-1; unclear D gene. This CDR3 has 13 residues. Trimming took off 1 base at V and 0 bases at J, with 4 bases between the two ends. CDR1 is SGHKS, CDR2 YYEKEE, per germline (reference sequence). Written as DNA, the CDR3 is TGTGCCAGCAGCTTGAATTTGAACACTGAAGCTTTCTTT. As protein: CASSLNLNTEAFF.

This chain connects TRBV29-1 to TRBJ2-5; 10 nucleotides agree with TRBD2. This CDR3 has 15 residues. V lost 0 bases and J lost 4; bases outside the gene matches: 5. The germline V gene encodes CDR1 SQVTM and CDR2 ANQGSEA. The CDR3 protein is CSVEDGIAGGETQYF. CDR3 nucleotide sequence: TGCAGCGTTGAAGATGGAATAGCGGGAGGAGAGACCCAGTACTTC.

The chain recombines TRBV19 with TRBJ2-5, with a tentative D call TRBD2 (5 bases). CDR1 LNHDA and CDR2 SQIVND come from the germline V gene (reference sequence). V was cut by 4 bases and J by 0 bases, with 18 bases left in between. CDR3 length: 17 residues. For the CDR3, the DNA is TGTGCCAGTAGTAGAGGGAGAGATACAGCGTACCAAGAGACCCAGTACTTC. Protein: CASSRGRDTAYQETQYF.

The rearrangement joins TRBV6-5 to TRBJ1-1; the D gene is possibly TRBD1 (6 bases). CDR1 MNHEY and CDR2 SVGAGI come from the germline V gene. The CDR3 is 15 amino acids. Trimming left V 0 bases short and J 5 bases short, with 13 bases between. The CDR3: CASSYSGQGRTEAFF. The DNA of the CDR3 is TGTGCCAGCAGTTACTCGGGGCAGGGGAGGACTGAAGCTTTCTTT.

The chain combines TRBV19 with TRBJ1-1, with 8 positions matching TRBD1. From germline, CDR1 is LNHDA and CDR2 SQIVND (reference sequence). The ends lost 9 bases at V and 4 bases at J; junction bases unmatched: 7. The CDR3 covers 13 residues. CDR3 region: CASRQGRGTEAFF. The DNA of the CDR3 is TGTGCCAGCCGACAGGGGAGGGGCACTGAAGCTTTCTTT.

This clone was observed a single time. The chain joins TRBV18 to TRBJ2-4; D remains ambiguous. This CDR3 is built from 15 residues. Germline CDR1 KGHSH, CDR2 LQKENI. Trimming took 1 base from V and 2 from J, leaving 9 bases between them. The CDR3 DNA sequence: TGTGCCAGCTCACCACAAGAGGCGCCCAAAAACATTCAGTACTTC. Residues: CASSPQEAPKNIQYF.

The chain is built from TRBV10-3 and TRBJ2-4, with 8 bases lining up with TRBD1. With V trimmed by 2 bases and J by 4 bases, 7 bases remained unmatched. Germline V gene lookup returns CDR1 ENHRY and CDR2 SYGVKD. This CDR3 comprises 16 residues. The DNA of the CDR3 is TGTGCCATCAGTGAGGTACCGGGACAGGCTAAAAACATTCAGTACTTC. Protein: CAISEVPGQAKNIQYF.

The chain joins TRBV6-5 to TRBJ2-7, with TRBD1 identical over 7 bases. Germline V gene data show CDR1 as MNHEY and CDR2 as SVGAGI. The V gene end was trimmed by 4 bases and the J gene end by 1 base; junction bases not matched to a gene: 7. This CDR3 comprises 15 residues. The CDR3 here is CASSSLGQSSYEQYF. The CDR3 DNA follows: TGTGCCAGCAGTTCCCTGGGACAGTCATCCTACGAGCAGTACTTC.

The DNA of the CDR3 is TGTGCCAGCAGTTCGGGTTCCAATCAGCCCCAGCATTTT. It encodes CASSSGSNQPQHF. The rearrangement links TRBV6-5 to TRBJ1-5, with D hard to call. Germline CDR1 is MNHEY and CDR2 is SVGAGI. CDR3 length: 13 residues. Trimming cost V 4 bases and J 3 bases, with 7 bases left between them.

This clone was picked up one time. This rearrangement joins TRBV9 to TRBJ1-4; 8 nucleotides agree with TRBD1. The V segment lost 2 bases and the J segment 4 bases; nucleotides outside the gene matches: 4. The CDR3 length is 15 residues. The germline V gene encodes CDR1 SGDLS and CDR2 YYNGEE. CDR3 coding DNA: TGTGCCAGCAGCGTTCAGGGGGCGGTTAATGAAAAACTGTTTTTT. Its protein product is CASSVQGAVNEKLFF.

V gene TRBV9 combines with J gene TRBJ1-1; a possible D gene is TRBD1 (6 bases). The germline V and J ends were trimmed by 0 bases and 6 bases, with 12 bases remaining between them. This CDR3 is 14 amino acids long. CDR1 is SGDLS, CDR2 YYNGEE, per germline. Written as DNA, the CDR3 is TGTGCCAGCAGCGTAGCTACAGGGTTCCCTGAAGCTTTCTTT. It yields the protein CASSVATGFPEAFF.

The chain combines TRBV9 with TRBJ2-7, with a weak D call TRBD1 (6 bases). This CDR3 has 15 residues. Trimming cost V 0 bases and J 2 bases, with 12 bases left between them. Germline CDR1 is SGDLS and CDR2 is YYNGEE. CDR3 in amino acids: CASSVATQGPYEQYF. CDR3 sequence (DNA): TGTGCCAGCAGCGTAGCTACGCAGGGGCCCTACGAGCAGTACTTC. Full variable domain (remainder filled in from reference TRBV9 and TRBJ2-7): DSGVTQTPKHLITATGQRVTLRCSPRSGDLSVYWYQQSLDQGLQFLIQYYNGEERAKGNILERFSAQQFPDLHSELNLSSLELGDSALYFCASSVATQGPYEQYFGPGTRLTVT.

The gene calls are TRBV9 and TRBJ2-7; D is ambiguous. The germline gives CDR1 SGDLS, CDR2 YYNGEE. V shed 3 bases and J shed 4 bases, with 14 bases lying between them. This CDR3 is built from 14 residues. Written as DNA, the CDR3 is TGTGCCAGCAGCGCGGTACAGCAACCTTACGAGCAGTACTTC. Residues: CASSAVQQPYEQYF.

This clone was observed a handful of times. The chain recombines TRBV7-3 with TRBJ2-3; 10 bases agree with TRBD1. This CDR3 region has 15 residues. Germline CDR1 reads SGHTA; CDR2 reads FQGTGA. V shed 6 bases, J shed 1 base, and the junction held 4 bases outside the gene matches. This CDR3 reads CASSPGQGGTDTQYF. DNA for the CDR3: TGTGCCAGCAGTCCCGGACAGGGGGGCACAGATACGCAGTATTTT.

The chain couples TRBV6-5 to TRBJ1-3; D remains unclear. Trimming removed 0 bases from V and 2 bases from J, with 2 bases in between. Germline CDR1 reads MNHEY; CDR2 reads SVGAGI. The CDR3 runs 13 residues. CDR3 bases: TGTGCCAGCAGTTACTCGACTGGAAACACCATATATTTT. Protein sequence: CASSYSTGNTIYF.

V and J are TRBV15 and TRBJ2-4, with 11 bases fitting TRBD1. The CDR3 loop spans 17 amino acids. The junction had 7 bases not matched to a gene; V was cut back by 5 bases and J by 1 base. From germline, CDR1 is LNHNV and CDR2 YYDKDF (reference sequence). In DNA form, the CDR3 reads TGTGCCACCAGCTTTCGGACAGGGGGCGCCGCCAAAAACATTCAGTACTTC. This gives the protein CATSFRTGGAAKNIQYF.

The rearrangement links TRBV5-6 to TRBJ1-1; tentative D call: TRBD1 (5 bases). The CDR3 has 13 amino acids. Germline V gene lookup returns CDR1 SGHDT and CDR2 YYEEEE. V lost 2 bases and J 1 base, leaving 6 bases between the germline ends. CDR3 residues: CASSFDRNTEAFF. DNA for the CDR3: TGTGCCAGCAGCTTTGACAGGAACACTGAAGCTTTCTTT.

V and J are TRBV27 and TRBJ2-7; D possibly corresponds to TRBD2 (6 bases). The CDR3 is 15 amino acids. V lost 2 bases and J lost 1, with 12 bases in between. Germline V lookup: CDR1 MNHEY, CDR2 SMNVEV (reference sequence). The DNA of the CDR3 is TGTGCCAGCAGTTTAGAGGGACTGGCTTCCTACGAGCAGTACTTC. It codes for CASSLEGLASYEQYF.

The rearrangement joins TRBV6-1 to TRBJ1-1; D remains unclear. CDR3 length: 13 residues. The V gene's germline CDR1 is MNHNS and CDR2 SASEGT. Trimming removed 6 bases from V and 3 bases from J, with 11 bases in between. The CDR3 DNA is TGTGCCAGCAGCTCGGGGTCCCACACTGAAGCTTTCTTT. It is translated as CASSSGSHTEAFF.

The sample holds a few counts of this clone. The rearrangement joins TRBV5-1 to TRBJ2-7; D perhaps matches TRBD1 (6 bases). This CDR3 spans 13 amino acids. Germline lookup yields CDR1 SGHRS and CDR2 YFSETQ. The V gene lost 1 base and the J gene lost 4 bases, with 9 bases spanning the gap. The CDR3 spells CASSLQGSYEQYF. CDR3 bases: TGCGCCAGCAGCTTGCAGGGGTCGTACGAGCAGTACTTC.

The genes are TRBV9 and TRBJ2-5; 13 bases agree with TRBD2. CDR1 SGDLS and CDR2 YYNGEE come from the germline V gene. The CDR3 length is 16 residues. With V trimmed by 3 bases and J by 5 bases, 7 bases remained unmatched. The CDR3 protein is CASSASGLAGEETQYF. CDR3 nucleotides: TGTGCCAGCAGCGCATCCGGACTAGCGGGAGAGGAGACCCAGTACTTC.

The V gene is TRBV27, the J gene TRBJ2-1; 10 nucleotides match TRBD2. Germline CDR1 reads MNHEY; CDR2 reads SMNVEV (reference sequence). The CDR3 runs 16 residues. Losses at the gene ends were 4 bases for V and 9 bases for J; bases not matched to a gene: 12. Here the CDR3 reads CASSSQLAGPFVEQFF. CDR3 nucleotide sequence: TGTGCCAGCAGTTCCCAACTAGCGGGGCCTTTTGTTGAGCAGTTCTTC.

The J gene is TRBJ1-2, the V gene TRBV5-1, with a possible D match to TRBD1 (6 bases). Looked up from germline, CDR1 is SGHRS and CDR2 is YFSETQ. This CDR3 is 20 amino acids long. V was shortened by 4 bases and J by 3 bases, with 31 bases between the two germline ends. The CDR3 sequence: CASSAAGLTWRGEEDYGYTF. For the CDR3, the DNA is TGCGCCAGCAGCGCGGCCGGCCTCACTTGGAGGGGGGAGGAGGACTATGGCTACACCTTC. The full variable domain, its missing parts supplied by reference TRBV5-1 and TRBJ1-2, is KAGVTQTPRYLIKTRGQQVTLSCSPISGHRSVSWYQQTPGQGLQFLFEYFSETQRNKGNFPGRFSGRQFSNSRSEMNVSTLELGDSALYLCASSAAGLTWRGEEDYGYTFGSGTRLTVV.